Following are 7 T cell receptor beta chains from one sample sequenced in a study of vaccination and CD4 T cells after COVID-19. No antigen is known for these receptors. Sequenced with the Oncomine TCR Beta short-read assay was DNA taken from cultured CD4+ T cells. TCRdb ran MiXCR on the PCR reads and lists one entry per CDR3 protein. The sample lists some 9,000 distinct CDR3 sequences, approximately 37% seen once, with roughly 16% in the top ten. Treatment in this sample: roughly 11-day PBMC culture with coronavirus spike peptide pools or control peptides (ViraFEST assay). The sequencing input was CD4+ T cells from blood, cultured in vitro. Receptors originate from a human donor who had recovered from COVID-19.

V is TRBV12-3 or TRBV12-4 and J is TRBJ2-4; D is unresolved. The V and J ends lost 1 base and 0 bases respectively, with 7 bases between them. The CDR3 covers 15 residues. The CDR3 is CASSLGQLAKNIQYF. DNA for the CDR3: TGTGCCAGCAGTTTAGGGCAGCTAGCCAAAAACATTCAGTACTTC.

There are a few counts of this clonotype. The CDR3 region is CASSGVVENTEAFF. For the CDR3, the DNA is TGTGCCAGCAGCGGGGTGGTAGAGAACACTGAAGCTTTCTTT. V gene TRBV2 combines with J gene TRBJ1-1; D remains unclear. The V end lost 6 bases, the J end lost 1 base, and 12 bases lay between the germline ends. The CDR3 loop spans 14 amino acids. The germline CDR1 and CDR2 sequences are SNHLY and FYNNEI.

The chain uses TRBV2 and TRBJ1-2; D is uncertain. CDR1 and CDR2 (germline): SNHLY, FYNNEI. The CDR3 consists of 13 residues. V lost 3 bases and J lost 1, with 6 bases in between. The CDR3 region is CASSDWGNYGYTF. The CDR3, as DNA: TGTGCCAGCAGTGACTGGGGTAACTATGGCTACACCTTC.

This clonotype occurred a few times. This chain connects TRBV20-1 to TRBJ2-3; the D gene is possibly TRBD1 (5 bases). Looked up from germline, CDR1 is DFQATT and CDR2 is SNEGSKA (reference sequence). The length of the CDR3 is 12 residues. V shed 5 bases and J shed 7 bases, with 13 bases lying between them. The CDR3 is CSAGVRGNTQYF. The DNA of the CDR3 is TGCAGTGCTGGGGTAAGGGGCAATACGCAGTATTTT.

V and J are TRBV7-9 and TRBJ2-3; tentative D call: TRBD2 (7 bases). The length of the CDR3 is 18 residues. Trimming pared 3 bases from V and 0 bases from J, leaving 19 bases between. CDR1 is SEHNR, CDR2 FQNEAQ, per germline (reference sequence). The CDR3 DNA sequence: TGTGCCAGCAGCTTCGCCGGGGGGCTGGTTTCTAGCACAGATACGCAGTATTTT. Encoded protein: CASSFAGGLVSSTDTQYF.

This clonotype turned up a few times. The V gene is TRBV30, the J gene TRBJ1-5; possibly TRBD1 for D (6 bases). Germline V gene lookup returns CDR1 GTSNPN and CDR2 SVGIG (reference sequence). The CDR3 sequence is 12 residues long. Trimming cost V 2 bases and J 11 bases, with 13 bases left between them. CDR3 DNA sequence: TGTGCCTGGAGTTCGAGACAGGAGGCCCAGCATTTT. Its protein is CAWSSRQEAQHF.

The chain couples TRBV6-1 to TRBJ1-6; 10 bases are a match to TRBD1. V lost 4 bases to trimming and J lost 7 bases; unmatched junction nucleotides: 1. Germline V gene lookup returns CDR1 MNHNS and CDR2 SASEGT. The CDR3 length is 14 residues. The CDR3 sequence: CASSAGQGNSPLHF. DNA of the CDR3: TGTGCCAGCAGTGCGGGACAGGGGAATTCACCCCTCCACTTT.